This TCR beta chain was found in a study of blood T cell repertoires in COVID-19. Germline loops: CDR1 LNHDA, CDR2 SQIVND (reference sequence). Deletions cut 1 base from V and 3 bases from J, with 9 bases between. This CDR3 has 14 residues. Assay used: immunoSEQ multiplex PCR; TCRdb lists only in-frame clones, some missing. Among 65,000 to 85,000 clones listed, roughly nine tenths were seen once. This sequence was found in a man aged 50 to 60 with active COVID-19. The sequencing input was peripheral blood. The genes are TRBV19 and TRBJ1-2, with D possibly TRBD1 on 5 matching bases. The CDR3 sequence: CASSIVAGDYGYTF. CDR3 bases: TGTGCCAGTAGTATAGTGGCGGGGGACTATGGCTACACCTTC.